This passage covers 10 T cell receptor beta chains from one sample sequenced in a study of spatial heterogeneity in lung cancer. MiXCR, run by TCRdb on the 5' RACE reads, gives a single entry per CDR3 protein. Found here are roughly 39,000 distinct CDR3 sequences, 6.5% to 8.5% of them singletons; the top ten hold 25% to 30%. Time point defined: sample taken at primary tumor resection. Whole RNA, isolated from tumor, nontumor lung or frozen PBMC, was sequenced without prior sorting. The specimen comprised PBMCs, sampled at surgery. Source of these receptors: a male donor with early-stage non-small cell lung cancer.

In its sample, this clonotype was seen many times. The CDR3 sequence is CASSLRGGASTDTQYF. In DNA form, the CDR3 reads TGTGCCAGCAGCCTTAGGGGCGGAGCTAGCACAGATACGCAGTATTTT. The chain joins TRBV7-3 to TRBJ2-3, with TRBD1 as a possible D gene (5 bases). Germline V gene lookup returns CDR1 SGHTA and CDR2 FQGTGA. CDR3 size: 16 residues. Trimming pared 5 bases from V and 0 bases from J, leaving 15 bases between. Full variable domain (outside the CDR3, taken from reference TRBV7-3 and TRBJ2-3): GAGVSQTPSNKVTEKGKYVELRCDPISGHTALYWYRQSLGQGPEFLIYFQGTGAADDSGLPNDRFFAVRPEGSVSTLKIQRTERGDSAVYLCASSLRGGASTDTQYFGPGTRLTVL.

This chain joins TRBV11-2 and TRBJ1-5; D may be TRBD1 (5 bases). Between the trimmed V and J ends, which lost 4 bases and 5 bases, there was a span of 9 bases. This CDR3 is 13 amino acids long. Germline V lookup: CDR1 SGHAT, CDR2 FQNNGV. CDR3 protein: CASSSGLDQPQHF. Written as DNA, the CDR3 is TGTGCCAGCAGCTCAGGGCTGGATCAGCCCCAGCATTTT.

This clonotype was picked up many times. This chain joins TRBV20-1 and TRBJ2-2, with a weak D call TRBD1 (5 bases). This CDR3 region has 14 residues. Germline V gene lookup returns CDR1 DFQATT and CDR2 SNEGSKA (reference sequence). The germline V and J ends were trimmed by 1 base and 0 bases, with 6 bases remaining between them. CDR3 loop: CSARVQANTGELFF. CDR3 nucleotides: TGCAGTGCTAGAGTACAGGCGAACACCGGGGAGCTGTTTTTT.

This clonotype has at least ten counts. The chain joins TRBV29-1 to TRBJ2-1, with D unclear. Trimming cost V 7 bases and J 3 bases, with 19 bases left between them. Germline values: CDR1 SQVTM, CDR2 ANQGSEA. CDR3 length equals 15 residues. The CDR3 spells CSATFQDWGYNEQFF. The DNA of the CDR3 is TGCAGCGCTACCTTCCAAGACTGGGGCTACAATGAGCAGTTCTTC.

Only a few counts were recorded for this clonotype. The V gene is TRBV10-3, the J gene TRBJ2-7, with TRBD2 as a possible D gene (5 bases). CDR1 and CDR2 from the germline V gene are ENHRY and SYGVKD. Trimming took 0 bases from V and 4 from J, leaving 16 bases between them. The CDR3 is 16 amino acids. The CDR3 region is CAISESKGATVYEQYV. In DNA form, the CDR3 reads TGTGCCATCAGTGAGTCGAAGGGAGCTACGGTTTACGAGCAGTACGTC.

This clonotype showed up just a few times. V and J are TRBV6-5 and TRBJ1-1, with 8 nucleotides matching TRBD1. Trimming took 5 bases from V and 2 from J; bases not matched to a gene: 7. This CDR3 region has 15 residues. Germline assignment: CDR1 MNHEY and CDR2 SVGAGI. CDR3: CASSPLQGANTEAFF. The CDR3 coding sequence is TGTGCCAGCAGTCCGCTTCAGGGGGCCAACACTGAAGCTTTCTTT.

This clonotype showed up many times. V gene TRBV5-1 combines with J gene TRBJ2-1; D is perhaps TRBD2 (5 bases). Trimming cost V 4 bases and J 2 bases, with 10 bases left between them. The CDR3 sequence is 14 residues long. The germline V gene encodes CDR1 SGHRS and CDR2 YFSETQ. The CDR3 DNA sequence: TGCGCCAGCAGCCCTGGAGGACCCTACAATGAGCAGTTCTTC. Its translation: CASSPGGPYNEQFF.

This clonotype appeared a few times. The V call is TRBV11-2, the J call TRBJ2-2; D is possibly TRBD1 or TRBD2 (5 bases each). Germline V gene lookup returns CDR1 SGHAT and CDR2 FQNNGV. V lost 10 bases to trimming and J lost 1 base, with 10 bases between them. This CDR3 has 13 amino acids. DNA of the CDR3: TGTGCCACCCAGAGGGGGAACACCGGGGAGCTGTTTTTT. The encoded protein is CATQRGNTGELFF.

This clonotype was counted ten times or more. The chain uses TRBV20-1 and TRBJ2-1; D is perhaps TRBD1 (6 bases). Germline CDR1 and CDR2: DFQATT and SNEGSKA (reference sequence). The length of the CDR3 is 15 residues. The ends were cut back, 1 base at V and 7 bases at J, with 17 bases in the middle. The CDR3 reads CSARAPVGAGNEQFF. CDR3 coding DNA: TGCAGTGCTAGAGCCCCCGTGGGGGCTGGGAATGAGCAGTTCTTC.

V gene TRBV10-3 combines with J gene TRBJ2-7; no clear D. The germline CDR1 and CDR2 sequences are ENHRY and SYGVKD. V shed 2 bases and J shed 2 bases, with 1 base lying between them. This CDR3 has 11 residues. CDR3 protein: CAISEAYEQYF. DNA for the CDR3: TGTGCCATCAGTGAGGCCTACGAGCAGTACTTC.